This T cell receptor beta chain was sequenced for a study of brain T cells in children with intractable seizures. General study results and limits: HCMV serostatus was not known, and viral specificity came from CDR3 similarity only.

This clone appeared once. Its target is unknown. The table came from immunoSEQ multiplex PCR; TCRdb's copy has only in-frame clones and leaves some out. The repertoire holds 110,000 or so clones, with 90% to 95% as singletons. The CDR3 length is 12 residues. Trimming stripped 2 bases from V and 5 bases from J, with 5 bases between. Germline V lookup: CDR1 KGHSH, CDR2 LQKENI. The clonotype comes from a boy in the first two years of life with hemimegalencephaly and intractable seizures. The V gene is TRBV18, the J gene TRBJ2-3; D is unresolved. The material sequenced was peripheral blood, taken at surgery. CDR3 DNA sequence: TGTGCCAGCTCACCAGGGTTAGATACGCAGTATTTT. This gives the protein CASSPGLDTQYF.